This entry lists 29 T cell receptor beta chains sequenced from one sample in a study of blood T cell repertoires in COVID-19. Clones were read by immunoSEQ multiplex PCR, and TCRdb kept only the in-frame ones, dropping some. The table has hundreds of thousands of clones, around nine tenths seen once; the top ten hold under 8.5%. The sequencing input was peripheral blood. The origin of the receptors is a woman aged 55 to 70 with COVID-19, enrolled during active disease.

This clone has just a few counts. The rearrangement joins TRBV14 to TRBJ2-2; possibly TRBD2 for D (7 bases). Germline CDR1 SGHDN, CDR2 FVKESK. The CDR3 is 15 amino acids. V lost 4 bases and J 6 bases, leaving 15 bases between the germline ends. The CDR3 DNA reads TGTGCCAGCAGCCCGCTACAGGGAGGGGCCGGGGAGCTGTTTTTT. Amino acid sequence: CASSPLQGGAGELFF. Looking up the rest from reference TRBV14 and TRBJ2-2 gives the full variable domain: EAGVTQFPSHSVIEKGQTVTLRCDPISGHDNLYWYRRVMGKEIKFLLHFVKESKQDESGMPNNRFLAERTGGTYSTLKVQPAELEDSGVYFCASSPLQGGAGELFFGEGSRLTVL.

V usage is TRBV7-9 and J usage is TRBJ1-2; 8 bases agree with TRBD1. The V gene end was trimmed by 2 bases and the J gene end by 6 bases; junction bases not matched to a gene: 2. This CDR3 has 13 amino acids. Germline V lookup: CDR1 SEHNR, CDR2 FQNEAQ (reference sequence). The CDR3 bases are TGTGCCAGCAGCTTAACGACAGGGGATGGCTACACCTTC. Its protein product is CASSLTTGDGYTF.

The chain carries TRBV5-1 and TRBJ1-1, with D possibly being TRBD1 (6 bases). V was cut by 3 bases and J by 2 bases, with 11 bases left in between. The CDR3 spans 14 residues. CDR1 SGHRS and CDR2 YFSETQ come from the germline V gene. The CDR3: CASSSGQFNTEAFF. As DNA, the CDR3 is TGCGCCAGCAGCTCTGGACAGTTTAACACTGAAGCTTTCTTT.

The CDR3 region is CASSPLRTEAFF. CDR3 coding DNA: TGTGCCAGCAGCCCGCTGAGGACTGAAGCTTTCTTT. This chain uses TRBV11-1 with TRBJ1-1; no clear D. Deletions cut 5 bases from V and 5 bases from J, with 9 bases between. The CDR3 contains 12 residues. Germline loops: CDR1 SGHAT, CDR2 FQDESV (reference sequence).

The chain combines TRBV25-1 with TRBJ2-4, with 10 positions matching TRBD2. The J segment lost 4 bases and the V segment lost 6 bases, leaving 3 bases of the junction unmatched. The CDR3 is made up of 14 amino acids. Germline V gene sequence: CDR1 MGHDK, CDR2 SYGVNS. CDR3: CASSIAGGKNIQYF. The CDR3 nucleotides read TGTGCCAGCAGCATAGCGGGGGGTAAAAACATTCAGTACTTC.

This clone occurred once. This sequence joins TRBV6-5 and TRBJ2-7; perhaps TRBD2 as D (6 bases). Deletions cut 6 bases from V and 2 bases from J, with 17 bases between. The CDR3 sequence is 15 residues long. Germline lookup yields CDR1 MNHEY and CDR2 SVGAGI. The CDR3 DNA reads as TGTGCCAGCAGCCCGGGGGAGTCTCAGGCCTACGAGCAGTACTTC. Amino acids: CASSPGESQAYEQYF.

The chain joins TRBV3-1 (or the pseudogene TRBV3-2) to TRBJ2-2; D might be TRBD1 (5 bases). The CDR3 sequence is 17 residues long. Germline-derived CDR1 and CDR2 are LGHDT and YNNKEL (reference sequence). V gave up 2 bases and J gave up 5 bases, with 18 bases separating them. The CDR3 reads CASSQKGPYLNTGELFF. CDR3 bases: TGTGCCAGCAGCCAAAAGGGGCCGTATTTAAATACCGGGGAGCTGTTTTTT.

The CDR3 DNA follows: TGTGCCTGGGAGCGGGGGATCACAGATACGCAGTATTTT. This translates into CAWERGITDTQYF. J is TRBJ2-3 and V is TRBV30; 8 bases line up with TRBD2. Germline CDR1 GTSNPN, CDR2 SVGIG (reference sequence). Trimming cost V 5 bases and J 2 bases; bases outside gene matches: 3. The CDR3 contains 13 residues.

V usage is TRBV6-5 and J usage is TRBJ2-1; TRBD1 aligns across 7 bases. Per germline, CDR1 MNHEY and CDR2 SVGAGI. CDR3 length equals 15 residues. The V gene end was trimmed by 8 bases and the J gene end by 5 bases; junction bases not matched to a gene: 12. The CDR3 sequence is CASSFTGASDNEQFF. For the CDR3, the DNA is TGTGCCAGCTCTTTCACAGGGGCCTCGGACAATGAGCAGTTCTTC.

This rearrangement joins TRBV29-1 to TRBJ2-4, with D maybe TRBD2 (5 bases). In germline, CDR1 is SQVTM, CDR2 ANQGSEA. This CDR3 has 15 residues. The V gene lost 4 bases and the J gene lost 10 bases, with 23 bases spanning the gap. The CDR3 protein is CSVAGPQEGKIIQYF. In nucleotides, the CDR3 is TGCAGCGTTGCCGGGCCCCAAGAGGGAAAAATAATTCAGTACTTC.

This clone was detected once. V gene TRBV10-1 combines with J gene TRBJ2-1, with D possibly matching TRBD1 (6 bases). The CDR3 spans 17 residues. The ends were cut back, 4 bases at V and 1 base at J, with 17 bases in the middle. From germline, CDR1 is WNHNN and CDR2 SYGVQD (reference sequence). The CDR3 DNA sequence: TGCGCCAGCAGTGCCGTGACAGGTTTACCTTCCTACAATGAGCAGTTCTTC. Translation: CASSAVTGLPSYNEQFF.

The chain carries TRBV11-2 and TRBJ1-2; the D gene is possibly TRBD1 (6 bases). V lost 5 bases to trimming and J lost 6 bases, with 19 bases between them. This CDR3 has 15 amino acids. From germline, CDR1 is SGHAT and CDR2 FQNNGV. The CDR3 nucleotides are TGTGCCAGCAGCCCCAGGGGTTTGCTACGTGATGGCTACACCTTC. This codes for CASSPRGLLRDGYTF. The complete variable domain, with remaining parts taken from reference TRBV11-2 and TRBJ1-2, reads EAGVAQSPRYKIIEKRQSVAFWCNPISGHATLYWYQQILGQGPKLLIQFQNNGVVDDSQLPKDRFSAERLKGVDSTLKIQPAKLEDSAVYLCASSPRGLLRDGYTFGSGTRLTVV.

The CDR3 is CSVVTGDYGYTF. CDR3 sequence (DNA): TGCAGCGTAGTCACCGGGGACTATGGCTACACCTTC. The chain couples TRBV29-1 to TRBJ1-2; unclear D gene. The V end was cut by 6 bases, the J end by 3 bases, with 11 bases between. The CDR3 is made up of 12 amino acids. The V gene's germline CDR1 is SQVTM and CDR2 ANQGSEA.

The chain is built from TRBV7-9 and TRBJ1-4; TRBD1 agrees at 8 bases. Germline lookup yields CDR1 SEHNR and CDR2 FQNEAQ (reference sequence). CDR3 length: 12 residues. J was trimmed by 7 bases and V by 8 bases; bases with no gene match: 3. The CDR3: CASGTGGEKLFF. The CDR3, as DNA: TGTGCCAGCGGGACAGGAGGTGAAAAACTGTTTTTT.

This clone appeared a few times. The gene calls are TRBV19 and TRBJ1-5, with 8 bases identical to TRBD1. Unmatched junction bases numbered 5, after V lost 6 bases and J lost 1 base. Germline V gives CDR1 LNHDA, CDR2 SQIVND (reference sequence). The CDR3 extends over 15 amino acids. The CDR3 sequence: CASRNRGTSNQPQHF. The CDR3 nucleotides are TGTGCCAGTAGAAACAGGGGGACAAGCAATCAGCCCCAGCATTTT.

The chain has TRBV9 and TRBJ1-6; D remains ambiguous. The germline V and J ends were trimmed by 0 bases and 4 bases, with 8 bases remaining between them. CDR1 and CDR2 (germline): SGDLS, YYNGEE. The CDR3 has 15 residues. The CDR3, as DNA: TGTGCCAGCAGCGTAGAAGGACTTTATAATTCACCCCTCCACTTT. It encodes CASSVEGLYNSPLHF.

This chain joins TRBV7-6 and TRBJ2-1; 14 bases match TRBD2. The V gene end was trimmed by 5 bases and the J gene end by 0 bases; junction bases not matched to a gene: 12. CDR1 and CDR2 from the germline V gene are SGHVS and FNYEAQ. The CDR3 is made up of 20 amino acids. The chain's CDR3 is CASSPQGLAGASSSYNEQFF. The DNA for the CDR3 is TGTGCCAGCAGCCCTCAGGGACTAGCGGGGGCTTCAAGCTCCTACAATGAGCAGTTCTTC.

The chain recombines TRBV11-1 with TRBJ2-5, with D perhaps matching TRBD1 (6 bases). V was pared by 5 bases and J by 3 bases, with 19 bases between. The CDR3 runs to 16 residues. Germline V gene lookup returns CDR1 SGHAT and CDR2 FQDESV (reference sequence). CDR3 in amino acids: CASSHTYVRQEETQYF. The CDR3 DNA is TGTGCCAGCAGCCACACATACGTACGACAGGAAGAGACCCAGTACTTC.

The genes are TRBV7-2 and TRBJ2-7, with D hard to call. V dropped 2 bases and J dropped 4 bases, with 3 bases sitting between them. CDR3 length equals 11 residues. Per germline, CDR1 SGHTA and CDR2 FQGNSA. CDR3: CASSLLYEQYF. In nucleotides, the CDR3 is TGTGCCAGCAGCTTACTTTACGAGCAGTACTTC. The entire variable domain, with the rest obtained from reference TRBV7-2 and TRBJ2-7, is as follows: GAGVSQSPSNKVTEKGKDVELRCDPISGHTALYWYRQSLGQGLEFLIYFQGNSAPDKSGLPSDRFSAERTGGSVSTLTIQRTQQEDSAVYLCASSLLYEQYFGPGTRLTVT.

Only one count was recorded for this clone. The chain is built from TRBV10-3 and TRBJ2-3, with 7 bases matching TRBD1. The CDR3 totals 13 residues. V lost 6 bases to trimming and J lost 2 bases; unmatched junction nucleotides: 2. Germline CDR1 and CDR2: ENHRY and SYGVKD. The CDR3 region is CAIRGTVTDTQYF. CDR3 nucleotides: TGTGCCATCAGGGGGACAGTCACAGATACGCAGTATTTT.

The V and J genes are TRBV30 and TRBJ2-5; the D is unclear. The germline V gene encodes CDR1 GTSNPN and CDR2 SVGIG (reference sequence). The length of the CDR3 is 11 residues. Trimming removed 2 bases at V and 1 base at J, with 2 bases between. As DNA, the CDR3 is TGTGCCTGGAGTCTCCAAGAGACCCAGTACTTC. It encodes CAWSLQETQYF.

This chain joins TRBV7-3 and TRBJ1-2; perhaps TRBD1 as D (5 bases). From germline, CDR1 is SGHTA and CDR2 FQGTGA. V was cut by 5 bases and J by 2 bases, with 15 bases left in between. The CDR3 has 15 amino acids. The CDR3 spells CASSPGGRRNYGYTF. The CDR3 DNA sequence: TGTGCCAGCAGCCCCGGGGGTCGTCGGAACTATGGCTACACCTTC.

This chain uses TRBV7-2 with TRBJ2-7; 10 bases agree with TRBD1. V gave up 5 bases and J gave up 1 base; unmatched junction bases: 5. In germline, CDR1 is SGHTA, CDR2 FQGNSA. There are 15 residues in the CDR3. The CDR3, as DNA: TGTGCCAGCAGCACGCGACAGGGGGCATCCTACGAGCAGTACTTC. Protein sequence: CASSTRQGASYEQYF.

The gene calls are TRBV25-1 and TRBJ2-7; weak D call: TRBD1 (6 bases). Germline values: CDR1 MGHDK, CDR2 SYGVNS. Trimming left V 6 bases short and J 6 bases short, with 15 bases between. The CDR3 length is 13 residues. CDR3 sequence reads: CASRGASEGEQYF. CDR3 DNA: TGTGCCAGCAGGGGGGCCTCTGAAGGCGAGCAGTACTTC.

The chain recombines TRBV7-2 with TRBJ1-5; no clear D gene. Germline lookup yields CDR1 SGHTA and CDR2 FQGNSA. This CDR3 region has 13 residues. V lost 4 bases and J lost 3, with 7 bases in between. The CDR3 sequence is CASSSGVNQPQHF. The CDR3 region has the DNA TGTGCCAGCAGCTCCGGGGTCAATCAGCCCCAGCATTTT.

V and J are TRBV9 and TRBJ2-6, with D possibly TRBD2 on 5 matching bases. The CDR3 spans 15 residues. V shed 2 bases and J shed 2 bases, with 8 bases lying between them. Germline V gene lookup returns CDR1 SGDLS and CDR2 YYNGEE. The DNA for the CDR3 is TGTGCCAGCAGCGTTAGAGGGACTGGGGCCAACGTCCTGACTTTC. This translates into CASSVRGTGANVLTF.

CDR3 residues: CASSSQLAGGIWFF. The CDR3 region has the DNA TGTGCCAGCAGCTCCCAACTAGCGGGGGGGATCTGGTTCTTC. This chain joins TRBV13 and TRBJ2-1; 13 bases are a match to TRBD2. CDR1 and CDR2 (germline): PRHDT, FYEKMQ (reference sequence). The CDR3 has 14 residues. V lost 4 bases, J lost 15 bases, and 9 bases stayed unmatched.

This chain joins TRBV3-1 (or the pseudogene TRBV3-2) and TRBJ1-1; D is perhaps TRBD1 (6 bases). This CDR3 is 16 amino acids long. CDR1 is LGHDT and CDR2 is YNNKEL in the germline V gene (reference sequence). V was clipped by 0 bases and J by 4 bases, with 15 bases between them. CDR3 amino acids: CASSQEGRRGGTEAFF. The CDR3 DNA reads TGTGCCAGCAGCCAAGAGGGACGCAGGGGCGGCACTGAAGCTTTCTTT.

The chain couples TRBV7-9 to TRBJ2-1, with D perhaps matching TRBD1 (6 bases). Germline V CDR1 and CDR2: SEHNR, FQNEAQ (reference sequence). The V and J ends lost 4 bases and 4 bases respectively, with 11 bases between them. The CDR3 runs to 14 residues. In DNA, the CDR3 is TGTGCCAGCAGCTCACAGGGTTTATACAATGAGCAGTTCTTC. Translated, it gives CASSSQGLYNEQFF.